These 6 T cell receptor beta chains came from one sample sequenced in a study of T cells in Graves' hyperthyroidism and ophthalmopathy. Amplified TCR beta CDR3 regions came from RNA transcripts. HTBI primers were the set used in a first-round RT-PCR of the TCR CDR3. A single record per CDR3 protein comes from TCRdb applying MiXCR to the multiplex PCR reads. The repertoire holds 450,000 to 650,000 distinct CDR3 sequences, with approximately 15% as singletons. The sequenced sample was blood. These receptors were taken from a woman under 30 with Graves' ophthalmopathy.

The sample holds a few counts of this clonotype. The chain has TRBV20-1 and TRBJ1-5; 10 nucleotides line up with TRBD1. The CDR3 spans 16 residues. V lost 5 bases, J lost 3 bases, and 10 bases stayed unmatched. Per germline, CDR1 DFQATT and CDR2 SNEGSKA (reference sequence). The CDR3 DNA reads TGCAGTGCTCCAGACAGGACAGGGGGACTCAATCAGCCCCAGCATTTT. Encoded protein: CSAPDRTGGLNQPQHF.

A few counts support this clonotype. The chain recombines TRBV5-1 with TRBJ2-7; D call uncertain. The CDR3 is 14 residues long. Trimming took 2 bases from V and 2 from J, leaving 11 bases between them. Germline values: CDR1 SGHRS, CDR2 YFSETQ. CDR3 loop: CASSFYPDTYEQYF. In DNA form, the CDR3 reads TGCGCCAGCAGCTTTTACCCGGATACCTACGAGCAGTACTTC.

CDR3 bases: TGTGCCAGCAGTGACTCGTGGACAGGGGAATGTGGCGAGCAGTACTTC. Protein sequence: CASSDSWTGECGEQYF. The chain recombines TRBV6-1 with TRBJ2-7; 9 bases are a match to TRBD1. The CDR3 has 16 residues. With V trimmed by 3 bases and J by 6 bases, 12 bases remained unmatched. The germline gives CDR1 MNHNS, CDR2 SASEGT.

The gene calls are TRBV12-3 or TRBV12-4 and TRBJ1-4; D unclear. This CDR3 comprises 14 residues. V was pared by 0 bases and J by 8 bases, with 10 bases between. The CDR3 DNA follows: TGTGCCAGCAGTTTAGCAGGGTCCCGAGAAAAACTGTTTTTT. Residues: CASSLAGSREKLFF.

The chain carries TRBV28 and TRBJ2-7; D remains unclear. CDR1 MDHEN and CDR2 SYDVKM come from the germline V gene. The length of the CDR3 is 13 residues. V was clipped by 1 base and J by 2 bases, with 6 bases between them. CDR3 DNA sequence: TGTGCCAGCAGTTTATCTACGGCCTACGAGCAGTACTTC. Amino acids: CASSLSTAYEQYF.

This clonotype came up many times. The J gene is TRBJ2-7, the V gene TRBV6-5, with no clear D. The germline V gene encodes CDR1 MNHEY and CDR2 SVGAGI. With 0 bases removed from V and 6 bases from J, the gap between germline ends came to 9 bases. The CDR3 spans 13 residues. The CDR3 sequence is CASSYSTSGEQYF. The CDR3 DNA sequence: TGTGCCAGCAGTTACTCGACGAGTGGCGAGCAGTACTTC.